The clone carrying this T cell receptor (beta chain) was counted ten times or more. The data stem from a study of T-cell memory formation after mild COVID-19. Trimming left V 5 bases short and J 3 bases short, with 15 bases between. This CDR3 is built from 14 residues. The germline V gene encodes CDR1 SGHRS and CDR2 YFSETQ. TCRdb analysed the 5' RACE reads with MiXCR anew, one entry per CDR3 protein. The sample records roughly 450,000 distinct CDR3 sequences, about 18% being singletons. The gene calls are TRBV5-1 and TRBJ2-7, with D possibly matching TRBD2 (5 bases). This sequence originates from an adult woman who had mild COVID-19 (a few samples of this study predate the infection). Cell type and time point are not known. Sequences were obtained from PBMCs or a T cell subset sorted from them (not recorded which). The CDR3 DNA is TGCGCCAGCAGAATAGGCACGAGCGGCTACGAGCAGTACTTC. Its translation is CASRIGTSGYEQYF.